These 15 T cell receptor beta chains share one sample of origin, sequenced in a study of shared clonotypes between healthy human individuals. Libraries were prepared by immunoSEQ multiplex PCR; TCRdb keeps only in-frame clonotypes and omits some of them. The sample shows about 960,000 clones, approximately 80% of them seen only once. The source material was memory CD4+ T cells sorted from blood. Stated subset: CD45RA-negative fraction. The receptors were sampled from a man aged 18 to 29 in good health.

This clone turned up a few times. The chain recombines TRBV6-6 with TRBJ1-6, with D unresolved. V was shortened by 7 bases and J by 2 bases, with 9 bases between the two germline ends. The CDR3 has 14 amino acids. Germline V gene lookup returns CDR1 MNHNY and CDR2 SVGAGI (reference sequence). CDR3 DNA: TGTGCCAGCATCCAGATCGCCTATAATTCACCCCTCCACTTT. Protein product: CASIQIAYNSPLHF.

Worth noting for this clone: Compared with germline, one end of the junction differs, possibly owing to a read error. Other DNA sequences of this sample code for an identical CDR3. The chain is built from TRBV14 and TRBJ2-5; D is unresolved. The germline V gene has CDR1 SGHDN and CDR2 FVKESK. This CDR3 is built from 16 residues. The CDR3 sequence is CASSQVAELPQETQYF. CDR3 DNA: TGTGCCAGTAGCCAAGTCGCCGAACTCCCCCAAGAGACCCAGTACTTC.

The chain employs TRBV4-1 and TRBJ1-5, with 9 bases aligning to TRBD1. This CDR3 region has 16 residues. V lost 3 bases, J lost 6 bases, and 9 bases stayed unmatched. The germline gives CDR1 MGHRA, CDR2 YSYEKL. The DNA of the CDR3 is TGCGCCAGCAGCCAGTCGATACAGGGGGCGGGTCAGCCCCAGCATTTT. Protein product: CASSQSIQGAGQPQHF.

In this sample, this clone turned up once. V is TRBV7-2 and J is TRBJ2-5, with D possibly being TRBD1 (6 bases). Trimming removed 5 bases from V and 4 bases from J, with 14 bases in between. The CDR3 consists of 14 residues. Germline V gives CDR1 SGHTA, CDR2 FQGNSA. CDR3 in amino acids: CASSQQGSVETQYF. The CDR3 DNA sequence: TGTGCCAGCAGCCAACAGGGTTCTGTAGAGACCCAGTACTTC.

The rearrangement links TRBV11-2 to TRBJ2-1; D unresolved. CDR1 and CDR2 (germline): SGHAT, FQNNGV. The CDR3 totals 15 residues. Trimming cost V 0 bases and J 5 bases, with 11 bases left between them. The CDR3 spells CASSLDLPPHNEQFF. The DNA of the CDR3 is TGTGCCAGCAGCTTAGATCTCCCCCCGCACAATGAGCAGTTCTTC.

This chain joins TRBV5-1 and TRBJ2-7, with D perhaps being TRBD1 or TRBD2 (5 bases each). This CDR3 spans 13 amino acids. Per the germline V gene, CDR1 is SGHRS and CDR2 is YFSETQ. V gave up 4 bases and J gave up 4 bases, with 12 bases separating them. CDR3 region: CASSRMGEYEQYF. The CDR3 DNA sequence: TGCGCCAGCAGCCGGATGGGGGAATACGAGCAGTACTTC.

The V gene is TRBV5-4, the J gene TRBJ2-3; 7 positions match TRBD2. J gave up 4 bases and V 0 bases, and 2 bases lay outside the gene matches. The CDR3 spans 14 residues. CDR1 SGHNT and CDR2 YYREEE come from the germline V gene (reference sequence). CDR3 in DNA: TGTGCCAGCAGCTTGGCAGGGAGGGCAGATACGCAGTATTTT. Translated, it gives CASSLAGRADTQYF.

This chain uses TRBV10-3 with TRBJ2-1; TRBD2 might be the D (5 bases). The CDR3 is made up of 12 amino acids. Germline V gives CDR1 ENHRY, CDR2 SYGVKD. The ends were cut back, 2 bases at V and 7 bases at J, with 6 bases in the middle. The CDR3 is CAISEEGNEQFF. CDR3 in DNA: TGTGCCATCAGTGAGGAGGGTAATGAGCAGTTCTTC.

The chain carries TRBV19 and TRBJ1-5, with TRBD1 identical over 12 bases. The CDR3 is made up of 17 amino acids. The junction had 10 bases not matched to a gene; V was cut back by 5 bases and J by 5 bases. Germline V CDR1 and CDR2: LNHDA, SQIVND (reference sequence). As DNA, the CDR3 is TGTGCCAGTAGTGCGCTCACCGGGACAGGGGGCGATCAGCCCCAGCATTTT. It yields the protein CASSALTGTGGDQPQHF.

The chain employs TRBV5-6 and TRBJ2-4; D gene ambiguous. Per germline, CDR1 SGHDT and CDR2 YYEEEE. The CDR3 totals 14 residues. Trimming removed 8 bases from V and 0 bases from J, with 12 bases in between. CDR3 nucleotide sequence: TGTGCCAGTGGAAACAGTTTAGCCAAAAACATTCAGTACTTC. Encoded protein: CASGNSLAKNIQYF. The variable domain in full, with the rest retrieved from reference TRBV5-6 and TRBJ2-4, is DAGVTQSPTHLIKTRGQQVTLRCSPKSGHDTVSWYQQALGQGPQFIFQYYEEEERQRGNFPDRFSGHQFPNYSSELNVNALLLGDSALYLCASGNSLAKNIQYFGAGTRLSVL.

This clone has just one count. The chain is built from TRBV30 and TRBJ2-5, with a weak D call TRBD2 (5 bases). The end of the DNA aligns better with TRBJ2-7, so the J call may be wrong. Germline CDR1 reads GTSNPN; CDR2 reads SVGIG (reference sequence). The CDR3 runs to 11 residues. For the CDR3, the DNA is TGTGCCTGGGGACTCGGGTACGAGCAGTACTTC. It codes for CAWGLGYEQYF.

The rearrangement links TRBV7-9 to TRBJ2-7; 12 bases line up with TRBD2. With V trimmed by 4 bases and J by 5 bases, 18 bases remained unmatched. The germline gives CDR1 SEHNR, CDR2 FQNEAQ (reference sequence). This CDR3 contains 19 residues. CDR3 in amino acids: CASSSTGMKTSGRENEQYF. The CDR3 DNA reads as TGTGCCAGCAGCTCCACAGGTATGAAGACTAGCGGGAGAGAGAACGAGCAGTACTTC.

This clone was seen a handful of times. The V gene is TRBV30, the J gene TRBJ1-1; no reliable D call. The V gene lost 1 base and the J gene lost 7 bases, with 10 bases spanning the gap. CDR3 length: 12 amino acids. CDR1 is GTSNPN, CDR2 SVGIG, per germline (reference sequence). In DNA, the CDR3 is TGTGCCTGGAGTGGGCTTGGTGGTGAAGCTTTCTTT. It encodes CAWSGLGGEAFF.

On this clone itself: A single base is all that separates this from a far larger clone, so a read error is likely. The chain has TRBV4-2 and TRBJ1-2, with 9 positions matching TRBD1. V dropped 5 bases and J dropped 2; count of bases not matched to a gene: 3. This CDR3 has 14 residues. Germline V CDR1 and CDR2: LGHNA, YNFKEQ. In nucleotides, the CDR3 is TGTGCCAGCAGCTCCGGGACAGGGAACTATGGCTACACCTTC. Its protein is CASSSGTGNYGYTF.

A word on this clone: Possible read error: a much larger clone is one base away. Other DNA sequences in the same sample also yield this CDR3. The rearrangement joins TRBV7-2 to TRBJ1-1; D not certain. V lost 1 base, J lost 0 bases, and 3 bases lay in between. CDR1 is SGHTA, CDR2 FQGNSA, per germline. The CDR3 consists of 13 residues. The CDR3 coding sequence is TGTGCCAGCAGCTTAGAGATGAACACTGAAGCTTTCTTT. It encodes CASSLEMNTEAFF.